This TCR beta chain was observed in a study of shared clonotypes between healthy human individuals. About this clone itself: What it binds is not known.

Naive CD45RA+ and memory CD45RA-negative subsets were split from CD4+ cells. Study-level points and caveats: Naive CD4 clonotypes overlapped across several donors at around 4.8%. Clonotype sharing among donors likely depends on sequencing depth.

Running of the assay took place at deep level. Sequencing was performed with immunoSEQ multiplex PCR; in TCRdb, only in-frame clones are kept and a portion is missing. Here the sample spans fewer than 200,000 clones, 80% to 95% being singletons. The clonotype comes from a young woman in good health. The sample was naive CD4+ T cells sorted from blood. Subset described: CD45RA+ positively selected.

CDR3 in amino acids: CASSLGWTDYGYTF. Here the CDR3 DNA reads TGTGCCAGTAGCCTAGGATGGACGGACTATGGCTACACCTTC. The chain employs TRBV19 and TRBJ1-2, with D hard to call. CDR3 size: 14 residues. The germline V gene has CDR1 LNHDA and CDR2 SQIVND (reference sequence). With 6 bases removed from V and 3 bases from J, the gap between germline ends came to 14 bases.